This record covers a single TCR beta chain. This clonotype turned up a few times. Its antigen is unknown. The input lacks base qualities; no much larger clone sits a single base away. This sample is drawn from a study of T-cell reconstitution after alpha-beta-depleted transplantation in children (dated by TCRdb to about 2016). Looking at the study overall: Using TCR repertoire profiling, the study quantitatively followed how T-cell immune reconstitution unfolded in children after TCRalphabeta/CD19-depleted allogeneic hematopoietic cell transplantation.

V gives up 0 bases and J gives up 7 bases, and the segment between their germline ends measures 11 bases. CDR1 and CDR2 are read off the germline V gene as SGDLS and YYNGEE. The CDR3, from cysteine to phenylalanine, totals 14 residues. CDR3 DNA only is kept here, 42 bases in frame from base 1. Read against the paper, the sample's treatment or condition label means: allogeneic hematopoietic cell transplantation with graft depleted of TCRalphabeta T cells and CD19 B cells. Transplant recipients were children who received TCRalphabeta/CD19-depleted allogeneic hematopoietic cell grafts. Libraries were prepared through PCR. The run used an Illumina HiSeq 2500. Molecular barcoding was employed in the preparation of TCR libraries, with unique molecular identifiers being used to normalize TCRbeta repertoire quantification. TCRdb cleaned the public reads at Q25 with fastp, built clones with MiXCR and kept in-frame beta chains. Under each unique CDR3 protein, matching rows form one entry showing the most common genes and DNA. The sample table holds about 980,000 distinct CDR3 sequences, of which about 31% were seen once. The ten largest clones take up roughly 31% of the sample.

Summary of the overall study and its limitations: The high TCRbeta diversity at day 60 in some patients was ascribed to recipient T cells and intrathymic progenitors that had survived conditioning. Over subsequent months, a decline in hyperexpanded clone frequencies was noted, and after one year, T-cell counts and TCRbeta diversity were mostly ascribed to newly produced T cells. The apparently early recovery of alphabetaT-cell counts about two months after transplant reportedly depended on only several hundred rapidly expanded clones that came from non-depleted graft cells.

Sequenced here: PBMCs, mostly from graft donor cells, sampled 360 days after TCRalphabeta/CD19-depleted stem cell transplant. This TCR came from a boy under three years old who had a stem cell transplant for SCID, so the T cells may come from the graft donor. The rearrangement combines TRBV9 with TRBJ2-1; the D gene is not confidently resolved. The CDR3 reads CASSVDGDRNEQFF. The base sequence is TGTGCCAGCAGCGTAGATGGGGATCGGAATGAGCAGTTCTTC.